This T cell receptor beta chain is drawn from a study of blood T cell repertoires in COVID-19. Study at large: Acute-phase and convalescent COVID-19 samples originated in the United States, Italy and Spain.

Data came from immunoSEQ multiplex PCR; TCRdb stores just in-frame clones and leaves some out. The sample lists around 300,000 clones, around 80% occurring once. With 3 bases clipped from V and 2 bases from J, the junction kept 8 bases outside the gene matches. From germline, CDR1 is LGHDT and CDR2 YNNKEL (reference sequence). The CDR3 extends over 16 amino acids. The gene calls are TRBV3-1 (or the pseudogene TRBV3-2) and TRBJ2-7; 9 bases align to TRBD1. Material: peripheral blood. This clonotype originated in a man aged 25 to 40 with active or convalescent COVID-19. CDR3 residues: CASSQHRGPITYEQYF. Here the CDR3 DNA reads TGTGCCAGCAGCCAGCACAGGGGGCCAATTACCTACGAGCAGTACTTC.